Given below is one TCR beta chain in context. Sequenced by immunoSEQ multiplex PCR; TCRdb stores in-frame clones only, minus some. The table records 50,000 to 65,000 clones, roughly nine tenths of them present only once. These data originate in a study of T cell changes during pregnancy in multiple sclerosis. The CDR3 is made up of 14 amino acids. V shed 1 base, J shed 2 bases, and the junction held 1 base outside the gene matches. In germline, CDR1 is SGDLS, CDR2 YYNGEE. The clonotype originates from a female donor with multiple sclerosis, enrolled in a pregnancy study. The sequencing used CD8+ T cells from peripheral blood mononuclear cells, collected before pregnancy. The chain uses TRBV9 and TRBJ2-5, with 8 bases that match TRBD2. In DNA, the CDR3 is TGTGCCAGCAGCGTAAGCGGGGGACAAGAGACCCAGTACTTC. The encoded protein is CASSVSGGQETQYF.